A selection of T cell receptor beta chains follows, all from one sample in a study of blood T cell repertoires in COVID-19. Using immunoSEQ multiplex PCR, the repertoire was profiled, and TCRdb retains in-frame clones only, with some absent. The repertoire has roughly 230,000 clones, approximately 81% of them found once; the top ten carry around 6.3%. Sample: PBMCs or T cells enriched from blood (not recorded which). The receptors derive from a woman aged 45-60 years who had been exposed to COVID-19. CDR3s include the opening cysteine and the closing phenylalanine or tryptophan. The D gene is left open where the match is weak. Clone size is stated in some rows and not others, as once, few, many or a class when expanded.

D gene	V gene	J gene	CDR3 length	clone size	CDR3 protein	CDR3 DNA
.	TRBV30	TRBJ1-2	14	.	CAWSTGGADYGYTF	TGTGCCTGGAGTACGGGGGGCGCTGACTATGGCTACACCTTC
.	TRBV15	TRBJ1-5	14	few	CATSRFGGARPQHF	TGTGCCACCAGCAGGTTCGGGGGGGCGCGGCCCCAGCATTTT
.	TRBV19	TRBJ2-6	18	.	CASCRSHPRASGANVLTF	TGTGCCAGTTGTCGATCTCACCCGAGGGCCTCTGGGGCCAACGTCCTGACTTTC
.	TRBV19	TRBJ1-5	15	once	CASSIWTANNQPQHF	TGTGCCAGTAGTATTTGGACAGCGAACAATCAGCCCCAGCATTTT
TRBD1	TRBV2	TRBJ2-6	17	.	CASSPDRGSSGANVLTF	TGTGCCAGCAGTCCGGACAGGGGAAGCTCTGGGGCCAACGTCCTGACTTTC
TRBD1	TRBV7-9	TRBJ1-4	15	.	CASSFPDREGEKLFF	TGTGCCAGCAGCTTCCCCGACAGGGAAGGCGAAAAACTGTTTTTT
TRBD2	TRBV6-5	TRBJ2-3	15	once	CASSSPVAGGHTQYF	TGTGCCAGCAGTTCCCCGGTAGCGGGGGGCCATACGCAGTATTTT
.	TRBV11-2	TRBJ1-1	13	.	CASSLRGYPEAFF	TGTGCCAGCAGCTTAAGGGGGTACCCTGAAGCTTTCTTT
TRBD2	TRBV5-6	TRBJ2-2	15	.	CASMYSGANTGELFF	TGTGCCAGCATGTATAGCGGGGCGAACACCGGGGAGCTGTTTTTT
TRBD1	TRBV5-4	TRBJ1-2	14	.	CASTWDRGFDGYTF	TGTGCCAGCACCTGGGACAGGGGTTTCGATGGCTACACCTTC
TRBD1	TRBV5-1	TRBJ2-7	15	.	CASASTGTGLNEQYF	TGCGCCAGCGCCAGCACCGGGACAGGGCTCAACGAGCAGTACTTC
.	TRBV6-5	TRBJ2-7	14	.	CASSYAGGGGEQYF	TGTGCCAGCAGCTACGCAGGGGGCGGGGGCGAGCAGTACTTC
.	TRBV11-3	TRBJ2-1	15	.	CASSARVSSYNEQFF	TGTGCCAGCAGCGCCCGGGTGAGCTCCTACAATGAGCAGTTCTTC
.	TRBV19	TRBJ1-2	16	.	CASSPLGASINYGYTF	TGTGCCAGTAGTCCTTTGGGGGCGTCGATTAACTATGGCTACACCTTC
.	TRBV7-2	TRBJ1-1	15	once	CASSSGDFSRTEAFF	TGTGCCAGCAGCTCCGGGGACTTCAGTAGGACTGAAGCTTTCTTT
TRBD1	TRBV19	TRBJ1-4	14	.	CASRITGDNEKLFF	TGTGCCAGTAGGATAACAGGGGATAATGAAAAACTGTTTTTT
.	TRBV11-2	TRBJ2-7	15	.	CASSLAPRGRGEQYF	TGTGCCAGCAGCCTAGCCCCACGAGGCCGTGGCGAGCAGTACTTC
.	TRBV30	TRBJ1-2	15	.	CAWSPGGQIWGGYTF	TGTGCCTGGTCCCCGGGGGGGCAAATTTGGGGTGGCTACACCTTC
.	TRBV13	TRBJ2-5	14	.	CASSSQGYQETQYF	TGTGCCAGCAGCTCCCAGGGTTACCAAGAGACCCAGTACTTC
.	TRBV30	TRBJ2-3	14	.	CAWRLDHRADTQYF	TGTGCCTGGAGGTTAGACCACCGGGCAGATACGCAGTATTTT
.	TRBV16	TRBJ2-5	12	.	CASSQSPRTQYF	TGTGCCAGCAGCCAATCCCCCAGGACCCAGTACTTC
TRBD1	TRBV5-1	TRBJ1-6	14	.	CASSLRDRDSPLHF	TGCGCCAGCAGCTTGCGGGACAGGGACTCACCCCTCCACTTT
.	TRBV19	TRBJ1-2	12	.	CASNPGNYGYTF	TGTGCCAGTAACCCGGGAAACTATGGCTACACCTTC
.	TRBV28	TRBJ1-5	14	.	CASSLRDINQPQHF	TGTGCCAGCAGTTTGAGGGACATCAATCAGCCCCAGCATTTT
.	TRBV13	TRBJ2-3	13	.	CASSPTGADTQYF	TGTGCCAGCAGCCCCACGGGGGCAGATACGCAGTATTTT
TRBD2	TRBV25-1	TRBJ2-5	15	.	CASSEVPSGAGTQYF	TGTGCCAGCAGTGAAGTGCCTAGCGGTGCTGGGACCCAGTACTTC
TRBD2	TRBV29-1	TRBJ2-1	10	once	CSGGRDEQFF	TGCTCCGGGGGGAGAGATGAGCAGTTCTTC
.	TRBV25-1	TRBJ1-1	14	.	CASCGGALGTEAFF	TGTGCCTCATGCGGGGGCGCCTTGGGCACTGAAGCTTTCTTT
.	TRBV4-3	TRBJ2-1	14	.	CASSHRGDDGEQFF	TGCGCCAGCAGCCACAGGGGGGATGATGGTGAGCAGTTCTTC
TRBD2	TRBV11-2	TRBJ2-5	15	.	CASSFISGGQETQYF	TGTGCCAGCAGCTTCATAAGCGGGGGGCAAGAGACCCAGTACTTC
TRBD1	TRBV7-2	TRBJ2-1	18	.	CASSREGAGVGSNNEQFF	TGTGCCAGCAGCCGTGAGGGGGCAGGGGTGGGAAGTAACAATGAGCAGTTCTTC
TRBD1	TRBV5-1	TRBJ2-7	14	few	CASRTTGGSYEQYF	TGCGCCAGCAGAACAACAGGGGGCTCCTACGAGCAGTACTTC
TRBD2	TRBV7-2	TRBJ2-1	16	.	CASSPRTSGGPTEQFF	TGTGCCAGCAGCCCCCGGACTAGCGGGGGCCCGACTGAGCAGTTCTTC
TRBD2	TRBV7-3	TRBJ2-2	17	few	CASSLTGAGANTGELFF	TGTGCCAGCAGCTTAACCGGAGCGGGGGCCAACACCGGGGAGCTGTTTTTT
TRBD1	TRBV19	TRBJ1-1	16	.	CASSILGQGAFSEAFF	TGTGCCAGTAGTATACTGGGACAGGGGGCGTTCTCTGAAGCTTTCTTT